The next 2 T cell receptor beta chains were all read from a single sample in a study of blood T cells in healthy people across ages. With a J-beta primer mix and a sample-barcoded 5' primer, a second PCR ran about 6 to 11 cycles. From the 5' RACE reads, TCRdb called clonotypes with MiXCR, one entry per CDR3 protein. The profile covers some 1 million distinct CDR3 sequences, with under 55% appearing a single time and about 20% taken by the ten largest. The sequencing input was blood. The receptors were gathered from a woman in her sixties or seventies in good health.

The gene calls are TRBV15 and TRBJ2-3; 15 bases match TRBD2. CDR1 LNHNV and CDR2 YYDKDF come from the germline V gene (reference sequence). The V gene end was trimmed by 4 bases and the J gene end by 1 base; junction bases not matched to a gene: 3. This CDR3 is built from 17 residues. The CDR3 spells CATSTGTSGRRTDTQYF. The CDR3 bases are TGTGCCACCAGCACCGGGACTAGCGGGAGGCGCACAGATACGCAGTATTTT.

The table lists this clonotype with a few counts. This chain uses TRBV27 with TRBJ2-1, with D possibly being TRBD2 (5 bases). Germline values: CDR1 MNHEY, CDR2 SMNVEV (reference sequence). V was cut by 3 bases and J by 5 bases, with 8 bases left in between. The CDR3 spans 13 residues. The CDR3 bases are TGTGCCAGCAGTTTTCGGCGGGACAATGAGCAGTTCTTC. Its translation is CASSFRRDNEQFF.